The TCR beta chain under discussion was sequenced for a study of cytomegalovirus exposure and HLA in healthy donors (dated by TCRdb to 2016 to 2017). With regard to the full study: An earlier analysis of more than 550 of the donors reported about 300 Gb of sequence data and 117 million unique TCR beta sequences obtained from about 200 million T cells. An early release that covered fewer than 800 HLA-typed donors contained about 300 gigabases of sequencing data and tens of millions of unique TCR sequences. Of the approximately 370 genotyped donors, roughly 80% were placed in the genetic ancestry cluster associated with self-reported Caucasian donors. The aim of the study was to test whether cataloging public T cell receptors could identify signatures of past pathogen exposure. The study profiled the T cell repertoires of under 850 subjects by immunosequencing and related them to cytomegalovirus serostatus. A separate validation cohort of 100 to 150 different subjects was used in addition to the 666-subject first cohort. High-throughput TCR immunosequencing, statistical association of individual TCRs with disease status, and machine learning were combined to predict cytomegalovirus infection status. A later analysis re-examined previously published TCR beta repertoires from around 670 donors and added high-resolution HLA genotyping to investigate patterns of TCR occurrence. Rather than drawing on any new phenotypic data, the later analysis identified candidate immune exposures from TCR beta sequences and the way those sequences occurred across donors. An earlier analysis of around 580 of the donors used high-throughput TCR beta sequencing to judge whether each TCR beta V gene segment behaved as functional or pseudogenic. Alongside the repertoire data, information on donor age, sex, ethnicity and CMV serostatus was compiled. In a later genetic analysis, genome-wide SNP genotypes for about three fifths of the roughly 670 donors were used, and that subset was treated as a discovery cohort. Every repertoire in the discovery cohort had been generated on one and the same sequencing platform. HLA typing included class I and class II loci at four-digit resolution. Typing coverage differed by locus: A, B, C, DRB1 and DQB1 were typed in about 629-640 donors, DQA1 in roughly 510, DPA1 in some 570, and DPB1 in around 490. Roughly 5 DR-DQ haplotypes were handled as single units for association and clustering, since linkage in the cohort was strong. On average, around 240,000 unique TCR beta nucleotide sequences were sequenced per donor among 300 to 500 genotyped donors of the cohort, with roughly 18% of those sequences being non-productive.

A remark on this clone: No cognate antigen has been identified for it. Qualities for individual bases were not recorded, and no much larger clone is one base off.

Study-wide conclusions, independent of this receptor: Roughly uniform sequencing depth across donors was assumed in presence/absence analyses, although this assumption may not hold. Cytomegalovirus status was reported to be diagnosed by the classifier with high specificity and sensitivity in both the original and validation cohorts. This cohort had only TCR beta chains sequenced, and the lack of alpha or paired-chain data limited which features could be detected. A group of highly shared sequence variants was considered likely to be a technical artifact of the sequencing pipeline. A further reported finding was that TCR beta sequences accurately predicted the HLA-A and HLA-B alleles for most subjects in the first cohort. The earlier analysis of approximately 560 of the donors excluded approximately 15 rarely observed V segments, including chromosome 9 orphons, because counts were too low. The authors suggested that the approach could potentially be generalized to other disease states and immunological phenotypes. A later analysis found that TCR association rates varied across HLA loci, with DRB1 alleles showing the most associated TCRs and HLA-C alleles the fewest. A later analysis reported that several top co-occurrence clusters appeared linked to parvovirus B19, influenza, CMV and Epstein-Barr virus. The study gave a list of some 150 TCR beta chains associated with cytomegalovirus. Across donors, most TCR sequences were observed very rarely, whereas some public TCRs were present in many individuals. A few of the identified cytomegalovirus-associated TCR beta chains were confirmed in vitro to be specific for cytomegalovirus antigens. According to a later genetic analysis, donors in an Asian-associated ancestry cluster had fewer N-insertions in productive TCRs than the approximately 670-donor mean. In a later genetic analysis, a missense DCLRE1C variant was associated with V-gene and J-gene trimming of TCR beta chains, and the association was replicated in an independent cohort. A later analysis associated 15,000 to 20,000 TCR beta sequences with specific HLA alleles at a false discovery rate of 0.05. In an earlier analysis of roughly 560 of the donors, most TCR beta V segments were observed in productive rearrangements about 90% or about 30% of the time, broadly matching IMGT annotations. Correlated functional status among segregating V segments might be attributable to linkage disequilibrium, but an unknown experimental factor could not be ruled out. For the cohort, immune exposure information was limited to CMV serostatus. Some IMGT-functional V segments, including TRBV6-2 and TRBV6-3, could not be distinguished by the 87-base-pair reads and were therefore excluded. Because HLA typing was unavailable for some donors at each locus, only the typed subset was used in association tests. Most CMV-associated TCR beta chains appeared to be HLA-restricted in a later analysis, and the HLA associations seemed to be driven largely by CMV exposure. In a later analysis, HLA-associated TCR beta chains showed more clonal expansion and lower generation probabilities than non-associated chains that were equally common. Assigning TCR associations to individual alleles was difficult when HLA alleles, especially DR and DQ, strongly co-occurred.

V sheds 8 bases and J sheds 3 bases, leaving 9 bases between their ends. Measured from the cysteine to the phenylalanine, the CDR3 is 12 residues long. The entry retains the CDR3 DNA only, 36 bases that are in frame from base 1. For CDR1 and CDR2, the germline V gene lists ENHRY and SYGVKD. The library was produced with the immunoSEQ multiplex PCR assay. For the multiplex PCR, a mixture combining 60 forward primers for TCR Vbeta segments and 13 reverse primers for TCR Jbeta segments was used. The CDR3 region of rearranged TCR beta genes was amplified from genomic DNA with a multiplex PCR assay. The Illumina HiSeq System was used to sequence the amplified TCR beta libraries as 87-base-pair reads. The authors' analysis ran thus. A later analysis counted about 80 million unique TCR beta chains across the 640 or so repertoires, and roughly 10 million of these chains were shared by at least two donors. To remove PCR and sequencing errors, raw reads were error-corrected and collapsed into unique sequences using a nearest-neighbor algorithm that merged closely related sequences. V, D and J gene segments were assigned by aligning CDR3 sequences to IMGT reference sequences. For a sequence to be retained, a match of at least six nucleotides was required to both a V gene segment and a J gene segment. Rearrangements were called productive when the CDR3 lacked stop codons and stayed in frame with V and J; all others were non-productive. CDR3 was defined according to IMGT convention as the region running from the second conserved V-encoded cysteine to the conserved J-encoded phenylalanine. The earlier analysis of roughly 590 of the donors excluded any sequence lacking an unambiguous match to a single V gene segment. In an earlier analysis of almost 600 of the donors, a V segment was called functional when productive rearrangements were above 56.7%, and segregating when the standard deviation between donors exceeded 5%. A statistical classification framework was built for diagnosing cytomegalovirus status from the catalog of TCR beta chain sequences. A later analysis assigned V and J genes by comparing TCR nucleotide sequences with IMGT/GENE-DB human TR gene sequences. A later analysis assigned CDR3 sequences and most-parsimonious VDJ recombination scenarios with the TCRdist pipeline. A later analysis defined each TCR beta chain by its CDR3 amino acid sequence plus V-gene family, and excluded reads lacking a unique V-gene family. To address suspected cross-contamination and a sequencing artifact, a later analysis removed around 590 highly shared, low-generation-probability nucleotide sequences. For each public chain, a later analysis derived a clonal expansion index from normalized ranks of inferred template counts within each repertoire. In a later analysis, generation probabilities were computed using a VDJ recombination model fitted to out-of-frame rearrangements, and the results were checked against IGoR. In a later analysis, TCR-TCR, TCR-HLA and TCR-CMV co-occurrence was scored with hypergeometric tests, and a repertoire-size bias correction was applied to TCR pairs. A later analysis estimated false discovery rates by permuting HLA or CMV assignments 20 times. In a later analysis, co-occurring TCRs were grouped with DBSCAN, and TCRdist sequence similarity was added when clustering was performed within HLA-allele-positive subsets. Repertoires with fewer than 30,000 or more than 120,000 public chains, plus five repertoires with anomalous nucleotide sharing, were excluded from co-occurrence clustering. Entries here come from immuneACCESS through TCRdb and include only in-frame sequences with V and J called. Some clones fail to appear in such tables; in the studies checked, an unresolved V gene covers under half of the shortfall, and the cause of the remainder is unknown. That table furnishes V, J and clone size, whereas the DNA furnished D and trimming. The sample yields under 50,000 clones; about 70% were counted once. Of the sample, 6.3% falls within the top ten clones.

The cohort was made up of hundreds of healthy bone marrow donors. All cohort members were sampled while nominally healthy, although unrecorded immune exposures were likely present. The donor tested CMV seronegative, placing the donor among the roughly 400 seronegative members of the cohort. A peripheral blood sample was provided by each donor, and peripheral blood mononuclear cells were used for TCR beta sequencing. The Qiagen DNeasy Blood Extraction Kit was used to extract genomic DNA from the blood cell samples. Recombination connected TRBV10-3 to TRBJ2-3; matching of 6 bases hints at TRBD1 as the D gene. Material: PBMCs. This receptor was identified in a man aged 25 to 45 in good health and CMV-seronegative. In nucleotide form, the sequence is TGTGCCATCGGACAGAAAACAGATACGCAGTATTTT. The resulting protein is CAIGQKTDTQYF.